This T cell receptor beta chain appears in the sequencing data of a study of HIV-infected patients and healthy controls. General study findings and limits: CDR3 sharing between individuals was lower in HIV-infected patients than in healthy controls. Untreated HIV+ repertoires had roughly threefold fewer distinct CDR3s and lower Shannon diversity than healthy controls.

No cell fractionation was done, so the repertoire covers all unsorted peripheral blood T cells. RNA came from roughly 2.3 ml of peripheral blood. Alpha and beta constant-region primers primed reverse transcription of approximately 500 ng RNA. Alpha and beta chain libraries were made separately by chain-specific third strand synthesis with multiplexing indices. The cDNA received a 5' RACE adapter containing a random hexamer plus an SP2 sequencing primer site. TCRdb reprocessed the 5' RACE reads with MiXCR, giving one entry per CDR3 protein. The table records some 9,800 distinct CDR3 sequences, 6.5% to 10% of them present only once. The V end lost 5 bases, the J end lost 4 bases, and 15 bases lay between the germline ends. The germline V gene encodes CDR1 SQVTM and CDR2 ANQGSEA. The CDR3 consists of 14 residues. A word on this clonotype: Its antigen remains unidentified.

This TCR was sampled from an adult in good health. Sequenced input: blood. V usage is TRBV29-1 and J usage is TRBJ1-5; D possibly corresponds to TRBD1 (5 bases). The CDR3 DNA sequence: TGCAGCGTTCAGGAGGGACCGAGGAATCAGCCCCAGCATTTT. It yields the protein CSVQEGPRNQPQHF.